This T cell receptor beta chain was recovered during a study of blood T cell repertoires in COVID-19. Study context: Specimens from acute and convalescent COVID-19 originated in the United States, Italy and Spain. In each case, the material was cDNA or gDNA derived from T cells, B-cell-depleted T cells, or PBMCs.

Per the authors' pipeline: Researchers report that nucleated cell counts were estimated from reference gene primer amplification. Method: immunoSEQ multiplex PCR; TCRdb's copy keeps in-frame clones and lacks some. The D gene and trimming were derived from the DNA, and the V and J assignments and clone size from that table. The table lists 85,000 to 130,000 clones, about 70% of them singletons. The receptor was isolated from a human donor with acute or convalescent COVID-19. The donor label of this sample is uncertain. The specimen sequenced was peripheral blood.

CDR3 coding DNA: TGTGCCAGCAGCTTTGGGACAGGGTACGCCGGGGAGCTGTTTTTT. The encoded protein is CASSFGTGYAGELFF. The chain has TRBV11-2 and TRBJ2-2, with 9 bases aligning to TRBD1. This CDR3 contains 15 residues. The V gene's germline CDR1 is SGHAT and CDR2 FQNNGV. Trimming at V came to 3 bases and at J to 6 bases, leaving 5 bases not matched to a gene.